This T cell receptor beta chain is drawn from a study of cytomegalovirus exposure and HLA in healthy donors. Whole-study context: Among around 180 million T cells, an earlier analysis found 117 million unique TCR beta sequences. Assignment to the Caucasian-associated ancestry cluster applied to over 70% of the roughly 410 genotyped donors. Study observations and caveats: TRBV6-2, TRBV6-3 and some other V segments were excluded as indistinguishable. One variant, a missense change in DCLRE1C, was linked in a later analysis to TCR beta V- and J-gene trimming.

A word on this clone: What it binds is not known. The sample contains more than one DNA sequence encoding this CDR3.

V was shortened by 3 bases and J by 2 bases, with 8 bases between the two germline ends. The germline V gene has CDR1 GTSNPN and CDR2 SVGIG (reference sequence). The CDR3 runs 13 residues. Amplification used 60 Vbeta primers and 13 Jbeta primers. Profiled with immunoSEQ multiplex PCR; TCRdb holds only in-frame clones, not every one. The sample shows some 180,000 clones, roughly nine tenths of them seen only once. The sequence was obtained from a boy younger than 10 in good health and CMV-seronegative. The V gene is TRBV30, the J gene TRBJ1-3; D call uncertain. Sequencing was carried out using PBMCs. Here the CDR3 reads CAWSPGAGNTIYF. DNA for the CDR3: TGTGCCTGGAGCCCCGGGGCTGGAAACACCATATATTTT.